This section outlines one T cell receptor beta chain sequence together with its context. Which antigen it targets is not known. Base qualities were left out, and no much larger clone turns up one base away. The library was prepared using the immunoSEQ multiplex PCR assay. Rearranged TCR beta chain sequences were amplified with the hsTCRB Kit following the manufacturer's protocol. An Illumina MiSeq was used to sequence the TCRB libraries. In the authors' own workflow: Demultiplexing, trimming and gene mapping were performed with the kit vendor's proprietary platform. Drawn from immuneACCESS, this table holds only the in-frame rearrangements with V and J called that TCRdb kept. Clones are partly lost; checked studies trace under half to an unresolved V gene and leave the rest unexplained. The DNA was the basis for D and trimming; V, J and clone size are from that table. For this sample the table gives approximately 60,000 clones, of which around 90% were detected only once. The top ten clones comprise about 4.2% of the sample.

The sample is drawn from a study of a mutant IDH1 vaccine in newly diagnosed glioma (dated by TCRdb to about 2021). About the full investigation: Eight vaccinations were administered to patients in weeks 1, 3, 5, 7, 11, 15, 19 and 23, corresponding to visits V03 through V10. Six visits were used for peripheral blood collection: V03 (baseline), V05, V07, V10, V12 and V13. Vaccination was initiated 4-6 weeks after radiotherapy alone, or concurrently with temozolomide cycles in the chemotherapy-containing groups. Longitudinal TCRB deep sequencing was done for about two dozen treated patients, wherever samples were available for exploratory analyses. Before enrollment, patients had received standard therapy of radiotherapy alone, temozolomide alone, or radiochemotherapy with temozolomide; most received the combination. Of the roughly 33 treated patients, 62.5% were male and 37.5% were female, and a mean age of 40.4 years was recorded. What the work shows at the level of the full study, not this receptor alone: Changes in the top peripheral T cell clonotypes picked up by TCRB sequencing did not appear to be linked to pseudoprogression. Immune responses induced by the vaccine were seen in more than 85% of patients across multiple MHC alleles. Availability determined which PBMC samples were chosen for TCRB deep sequencing. It was noted by the authors that analyses of patient blood samples could not be reproduced owing to sample limitations.

Sample time point, as interpreted from the label and publication: week 5, during vaccination. Every vaccine dose consisted of 300 ug of a 20-mer mutant IDH1 peptide in Montanide, administered subcutaneously together with topical imiquimod. All donors had newly diagnosed IDH1-mutant astrocytomas of WHO grade 3 or 4 that showed loss of nuclear ATRX. The samples were drawn from NOA16, a multicentre, single-arm, open-label phase I trial in Germany that tested a mutant IDH1 peptide vaccine in humans for the first time. Genomic DNA for TCRB sequencing was extracted from EDTA blood using the DNeasy Blood and Tissue Kit. The CDR3 sequence holds 14 residues, the cysteine and phenylalanine included. Only the CDR3 part of the read is kept: 42 bases, read in frame from the first base. V is cut by 0 bases and J by 5 bases, and the space between the germline ends is 10 bases. From a lookup of the germline V gene, CDR1 and CDR2 are LGHNA and YNFKEQ.

The clonotype originates from a woman in her thirties or forties with glioma. The chain joins TRBV4-2 to TRBJ1-1, with a weak D call of TRBD1 (5 bases match). This specimen consisted of PBMCs, obtained from a glioma patient whose treatment included an IDH1 peptide vaccine. The CDR3 is CASSQDGGYTEAFF. The sequenced DNA is TGTGCCAGCAGCCAAGACGGGGGGTATACTGAAGCTTTCTTT.